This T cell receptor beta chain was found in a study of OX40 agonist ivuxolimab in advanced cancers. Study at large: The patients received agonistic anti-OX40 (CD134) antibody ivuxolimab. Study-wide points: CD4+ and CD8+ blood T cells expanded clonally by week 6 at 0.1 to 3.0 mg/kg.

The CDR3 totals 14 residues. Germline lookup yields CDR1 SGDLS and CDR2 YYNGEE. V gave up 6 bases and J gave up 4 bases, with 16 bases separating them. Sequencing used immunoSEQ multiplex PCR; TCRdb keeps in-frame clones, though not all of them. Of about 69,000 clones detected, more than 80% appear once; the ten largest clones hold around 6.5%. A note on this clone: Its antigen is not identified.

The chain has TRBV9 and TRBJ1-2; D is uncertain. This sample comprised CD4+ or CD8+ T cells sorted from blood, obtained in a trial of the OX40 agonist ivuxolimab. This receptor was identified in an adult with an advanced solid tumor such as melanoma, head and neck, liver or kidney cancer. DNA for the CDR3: TGTGCCAGCACCCGTGGGCAGACGATCTATGGCTACACCTTC. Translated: CASTRGQTIYGYTF.